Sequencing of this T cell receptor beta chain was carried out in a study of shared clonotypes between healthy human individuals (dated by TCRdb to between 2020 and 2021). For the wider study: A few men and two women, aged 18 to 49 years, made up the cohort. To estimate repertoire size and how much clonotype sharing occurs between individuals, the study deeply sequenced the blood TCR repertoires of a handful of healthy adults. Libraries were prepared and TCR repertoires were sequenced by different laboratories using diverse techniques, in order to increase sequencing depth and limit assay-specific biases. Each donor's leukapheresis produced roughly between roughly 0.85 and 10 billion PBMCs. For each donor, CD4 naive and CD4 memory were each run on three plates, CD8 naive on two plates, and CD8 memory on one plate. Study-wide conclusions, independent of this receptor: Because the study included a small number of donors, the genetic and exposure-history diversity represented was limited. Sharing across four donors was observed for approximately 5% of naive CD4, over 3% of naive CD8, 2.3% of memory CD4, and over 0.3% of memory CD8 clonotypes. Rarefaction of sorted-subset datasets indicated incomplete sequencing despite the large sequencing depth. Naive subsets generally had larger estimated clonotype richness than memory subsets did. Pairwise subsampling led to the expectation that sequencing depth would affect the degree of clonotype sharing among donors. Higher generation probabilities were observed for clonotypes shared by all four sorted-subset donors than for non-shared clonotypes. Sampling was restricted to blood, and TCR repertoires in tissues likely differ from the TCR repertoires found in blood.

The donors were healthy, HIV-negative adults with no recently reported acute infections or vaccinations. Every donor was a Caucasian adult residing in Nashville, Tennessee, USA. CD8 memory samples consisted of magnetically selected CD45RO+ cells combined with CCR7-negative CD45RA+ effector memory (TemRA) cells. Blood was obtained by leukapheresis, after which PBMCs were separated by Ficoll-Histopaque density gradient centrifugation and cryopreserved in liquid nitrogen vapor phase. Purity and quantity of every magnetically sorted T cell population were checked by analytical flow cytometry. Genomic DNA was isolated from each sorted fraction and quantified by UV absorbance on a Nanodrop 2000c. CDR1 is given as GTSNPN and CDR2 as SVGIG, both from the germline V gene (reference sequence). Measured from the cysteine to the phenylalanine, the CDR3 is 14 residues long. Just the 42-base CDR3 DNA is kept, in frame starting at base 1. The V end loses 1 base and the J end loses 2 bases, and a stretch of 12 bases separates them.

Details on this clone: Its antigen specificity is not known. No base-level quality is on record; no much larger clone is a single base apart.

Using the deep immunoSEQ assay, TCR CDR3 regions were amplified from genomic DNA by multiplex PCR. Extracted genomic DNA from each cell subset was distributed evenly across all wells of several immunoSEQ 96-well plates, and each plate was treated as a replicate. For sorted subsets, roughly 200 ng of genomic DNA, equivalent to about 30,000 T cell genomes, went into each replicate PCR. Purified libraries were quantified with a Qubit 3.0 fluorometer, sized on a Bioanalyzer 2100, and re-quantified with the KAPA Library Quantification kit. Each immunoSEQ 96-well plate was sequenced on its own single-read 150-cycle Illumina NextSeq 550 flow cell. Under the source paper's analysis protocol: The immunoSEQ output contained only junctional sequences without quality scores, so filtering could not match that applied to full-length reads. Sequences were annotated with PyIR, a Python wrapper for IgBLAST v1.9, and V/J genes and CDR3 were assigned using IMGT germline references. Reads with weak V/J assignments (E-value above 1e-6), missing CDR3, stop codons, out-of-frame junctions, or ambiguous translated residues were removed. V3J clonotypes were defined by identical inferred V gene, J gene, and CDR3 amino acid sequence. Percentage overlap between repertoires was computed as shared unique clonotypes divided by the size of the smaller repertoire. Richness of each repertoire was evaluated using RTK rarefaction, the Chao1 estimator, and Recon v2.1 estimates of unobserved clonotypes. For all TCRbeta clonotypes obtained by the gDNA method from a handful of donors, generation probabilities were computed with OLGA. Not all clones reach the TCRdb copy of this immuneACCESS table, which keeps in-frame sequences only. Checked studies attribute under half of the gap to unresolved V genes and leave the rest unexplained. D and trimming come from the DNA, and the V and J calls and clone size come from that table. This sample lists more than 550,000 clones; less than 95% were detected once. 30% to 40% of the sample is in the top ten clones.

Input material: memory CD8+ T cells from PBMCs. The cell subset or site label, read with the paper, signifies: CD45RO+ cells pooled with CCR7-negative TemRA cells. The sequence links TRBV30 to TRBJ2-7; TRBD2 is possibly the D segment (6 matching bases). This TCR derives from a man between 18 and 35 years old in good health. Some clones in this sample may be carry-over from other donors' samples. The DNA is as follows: TGTGCCTGGAGTGACGGGAGTACCACCTACGAGCAGTACTTC. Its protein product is CAWSDGSTTYEQYF.